These 29 T cell receptor beta chains share one sample of origin, sequenced in a study of T cell clonality in common variable immunodeficiency. Libraries were prepared by immunoSEQ multiplex PCR; TCRdb keeps only in-frame clonotypes and omits some of them. This sample has about 30,000 clones, each found more than once. These receptors' targets are unknown. The study's findings and limits: Common variable immunodeficiency TCR beta sequences reportedly had fewer deletions and N-nucleotide insertions.

Sequenced material: peripheral blood mononuclear cells. The origin of the receptors is a human donor with common variable immunodeficiency.

This clone was seen many times. The missing CDR3 end, 3 residues past where the read stops, is filled in from the germline J gene. The chain is built from TRBV6-2 or TRBV6-3 and TRBJ2-1; D might be TRBD1 (7 bases). Germline CDR1 MNHEY, CDR2 SVGEGT. The CDR3 length is 13 residues. V was clipped by 4 bases and J by 6 bases, with 10 bases between them. The DNA read from the CDR3 is TGTGCCAGCAGTTGGCAGGGGGGCAATGAG. Its protein is CASSWQGGNE. The whole CDR3 sequence is CASSWQGGNEQFF.

This clone showed up many times. The read ends 3 residues before the CDR3 terminus; that terminus is restored from the germline J gene. The chain joins TRBV20-1 to TRBJ1-2, with 7 positions matching TRBD1. With 6 bases clipped from V and 7 bases from J, the junction kept 17 bases outside the gene matches. The CDR3 runs 15 residues. CDR1 and CDR2 from the germline V gene are DFQATT and SNEGSKA (reference sequence). The CDR3 loop reads CSAKRSGTAFFGYTF. The part of the CDR3 DNA that was read is TGCAGTGCAAAGAGATCTGGGACAGCGTTTTTTGGC.

Turning to this clone: The CDR3 end lies 3 residues beyond the end of the read and is filled in from the germline J gene. V usage is TRBV5-1 and J usage is TRBJ2-3; D is possibly TRBD1 (6 bases). This CDR3 region has 15 residues. From germline, CDR1 is SGHRS and CDR2 YFSETQ. The ends were cut back, 3 bases at V and 0 bases at J, with 11 bases in the middle. The DNA read from the CDR3 is TGCGCCAGCAGCTCGGACAGATATAGCACAGATACG. This encodes CASSSDRYSTDT. The entire CDR3 sequence reads CASSSDRYSTDTQYF.

This clone showed up many times. Read data end 3 residues before the CDR3 end; the end is taken from the germline J gene. J is TRBJ2-2 and V is TRBV10-3; 7 positions agree with TRBD2. The V gene's germline CDR1 is ENHRY and CDR2 SYGVKD. This CDR3 comprises 16 residues. With V trimmed by 6 bases and J by 6 bases, 13 bases remained unmatched. Incomplete CDR3 DNA: TGTGCCATCAGACTGTTTGTGCGGGGGAAGGCCGGGGAG. Translating gives CAIRLFVRGKAGE. The whole CDR3 sequence is CAIRLFVRGKAGELFF.

This clone was seen a handful of times. Read data end 3 residues before the CDR3 end; the end is taken from the germline J gene. This rearrangement joins TRBV7-6 to TRBJ2-7; 9 bases align to TRBD1. CDR3 length equals 15 residues. Per germline, CDR1 SGHVS and CDR2 FNYEAQ. After removal of 6 bases from V and 2 bases from J, the junction contained 8 bases not matched to a gene. The CDR3: CASSFGTGPTYEQYF. The CDR3 DNA, read in part, is TGTGCCAGCAGTTTCGGGACAGGGCCTACCTACGAG.

As regards this clone: The DNA ends 3 residues before the CDR3 does, and the rest of the CDR3 is filled in from the germline J gene. This chain links TRBV6-1 with TRBJ2-1; 13 bases fit TRBD2. From germline, CDR1 is MNHNS and CDR2 SASEGT. The CDR3 sequence is 16 residues long. Losses at the gene ends were 4 bases for V and 8 bases for J; bases not matched to a gene: 8. The covered CDR3 bases are TGTGCCAGCAGTGTAATCACTAGCGGGGGGGTCGATGAG. It yields the protein CASSVITSGGVDE. The whole CDR3 reads CASSVITSGGVDEQFF.

Comment on this clone: The read terminates 3 residues ahead of where the CDR3 ends, so the germline J gene completes it. V is TRBV20-1 and J is TRBJ2-1, with no clear D. CDR3 length: 16 amino acids. V was pared by 0 bases and J by 1 base, with 13 bases between. CDR1 is DFQATT, CDR2 SNEGSKA, per germline (reference sequence). The CDR3: CSARDFQLSSYNEQFF. The CDR3 bases that were read are TGCAGTGCTAGAGATTTTCAGTTATCGTCCTACAATGAG.

The table lists this clone with a few counts. With the read ending 3 residues before the CDR3 end, the germline J gene is used to fill in that end. The rearrangement links TRBV5-1 to TRBJ2-7; the D is unclear. The V gene's germline CDR1 is SGHRS and CDR2 YFSETQ. The V end lost 3 bases, the J end lost 2 bases, and 12 bases lay between the germline ends. This CDR3 contains 14 residues. This CDR3 is CASSSPTIPYEQYF. The CDR3 bases that were read are TGCGCCAGCAGCTCACCCACAATTCCCTACGAG.

The sample holds many counts of this clone. Coverage ceases 3 residues before the CDR3 finishes, and the germline J gene fills in the end. V and J are TRBV19 and TRBJ1-2, with D possibly TRBD1 on 5 matching bases. Trimming shortened V by 7 bases and J by 1 base, and 10 bases separated the two germline ends. Germline CDR1 is LNHDA and CDR2 is SQIVND (reference sequence). The CDR3 covers 13 residues. The sequenced CDR3 bases are TGTGCCAGTACCAGGGACTTTAACTATGGC. Translating gives CASTRDFNYG. From start to end, the CDR3 is CASTRDFNYGYTF.

Comment on this clone: Sequencing ends 3 residues short of the CDR3 end; the germline J gene provides the rest. The chain joins TRBV7-2 to TRBJ2-5; 8 nucleotides match TRBD1. Germline loops: CDR1 SGHTA, CDR2 FQGNSA. This CDR3 contains 15 residues. V dropped 4 bases and J dropped 5; count of bases not matched to a gene: 9. CDR3 region: CASSSLDRVGETQYF. CDR3 DNA (partial): TGTGCCAGCAGCTCCTTGGACAGGGTGGGGGAGACC.

The table lists this clone with many counts. With the read ending 3 residues before the CDR3 end, the germline J gene is used to fill in that end. The genes are TRBV5-1 and TRBJ2-5, with D possibly TRBD2 on 6 matching bases. CDR1 SGHRS and CDR2 YFSETQ come from the germline V gene. Trimming cost V 4 bases and J 4 bases, with 14 bases left between them. The CDR3 runs 14 residues. CDR3 bases read: TGCGCCAGCAGCACGGAGGGTGTGGGAGAGACC. Encoded protein: CASSTEGVGET. In full, the CDR3 is CASSTEGVGETQYF.

This clone has a count of ten or more. The CDR3 goes on 3 residues after the read ends, and that part is filled in from the germline J gene. The genes are TRBV7-6 and TRBJ1-1, with D possibly being TRBD1 (5 bases). This CDR3 is 14 amino acids long. V was trimmed by 4 bases and J by 6 bases, leaving 15 bases between them. Germline CDR1 SGHVS, CDR2 FNYEAQ. The part of the CDR3 DNA that was read is TGTGCCAGCAGCTCAAACCAGGGCAGCGCTGAA. Translating gives CASSSNQGSAE. The whole CDR3 protein is CASSSNQGSAEAFF. Variable domain in full (rest from reference TRBV7-6 and TRBJ1-1): GAGVSQSPRYKVTKRGQDVALRCDPISGHVSLYWYRQALGQGPEFLTYFNYEAQQDKSGLPNDRFSAERPEGSISTLTIQRTEQRDSAMYRCASSSNQGSAEAFFGQGTRLTVV.

Only a few counts were recorded for this clone. The sequenced fragment ends 3 residues before the CDR3 boundary, so the rest is inferred from the germline J gene. The chain combines TRBV19 with TRBJ2-2, with D maybe TRBD1 (5 bases). CDR3 length: 13 residues. Germline CDR1 is LNHDA and CDR2 is SQIVND (reference sequence). V gave up 7 bases and J gave up 1 base, with 7 bases separating them. The DNA read from the CDR3 is TGTGCCAGTAACAGGATGAACACCGGGGAG. It is translated as CASNRMNTGE. The entire CDR3 reads CASNRMNTGELFF.

This clone was observed many times. The read gets to within 3 residues of the CDR3 end, and the germline J gene fills in the rest. V usage is TRBV6-2 or TRBV6-3 and J usage is TRBJ2-1; 8 positions agree with TRBD2. Germline V lookup: CDR1 MNHEY, CDR2 SVGEGT. This CDR3 contains 15 residues. The V segment lost 2 bases and the J segment 5 bases; nucleotides outside the gene matches: 5. The CDR3 protein is CASSYGSGANNEQFF. Incomplete CDR3 DNA: TGTGCCAGCAGTTACGGTAGCGGGGCGAACAATGAG.

This clone occurred a few times. The read halts 3 residues ahead of the CDR3 end, with the missing end drawn from the germline J gene. The chain has TRBV19 and TRBJ1-5, with D possibly matching TRBD1 (5 bases). This CDR3 is 12 amino acids long. The germline V gene encodes CDR1 LNHDA and CDR2 SQIVND (reference sequence). The germline V and J ends were trimmed by 6 bases and 6 bases, with 9 bases remaining between them. The part of the CDR3 DNA that was read is TGTGCCAGTAGCCAGGGCTTTCAGCCC. Its translation is CASSQGFQP. The full CDR3 protein reads CASSQGFQPQHF.

This clone was observed at least ten times. From the germline J gene comes the end of the CDR3, since the read stops 3 residues before it. V and J are TRBV5-6 and TRBJ1-5, with D perhaps matching TRBD1 (6 bases). The CDR3 spans 14 residues. CDR1 SGHDT and CDR2 YYEEEE come from the germline V gene. Between the trimmed V and J ends, which lost 1 base and 7 bases, there was a span of 12 bases. CDR3 bases read: TGTGCCAGCAGCTTGTACAGGGTCGGGCAGCCC. Amino acid sequence: CASSLYRVGQP. The whole CDR3 sequence reads CASSLYRVGQPQHF.

In this sample, this clone turned up a few times. With the read ending 3 residues before the CDR3 end, the germline J gene is used to fill in that end. This chain links TRBV7-9 with TRBJ1-1; no firm D call. Trimming took 3 bases from V and 0 from J, leaving 8 bases between them. Germline values: CDR1 SEHNR, CDR2 FQNEAQ (reference sequence). The CDR3 covers 14 residues. The CDR3 bases that were read are TGTGCCAGCAGCTTGGCAGACATGAACACTGAA. Translating it yields CASSLADMNTE. The complete CDR3 protein is CASSLADMNTEAFF.

A word on this clone: Read data end 3 residues before the CDR3 end; the end is taken from the germline J gene. The J gene is TRBJ2-7, the V gene TRBV18; 11 nucleotides match TRBD1. Germline loops: CDR1 KGHSH, CDR2 LQKENI. The V segment lost 3 bases and the J segment 1 base; nucleotides outside the gene matches: 8. CDR3 size: 17 residues. The CDR3 bases that were read are TGTGCCAGCTCACCTAATCTCGGGGACAGGGGGTCCTACGAG. Translation gives CASSPNLGDRGSYE. The whole CDR3 protein reads CASSPNLGDRGSYEQYF.

The table lists this clone with many counts. The read falls 3 residues short of the CDR3 end, and the missing part is taken from the germline J gene. This chain connects TRBV18 to TRBJ2-5, with D tentatively TRBD1 (5 bases). Germline-derived CDR1 and CDR2 are KGHSH and LQKENI. The CDR3 is 15 residues long. The ends were cut back, 1 base at V and 0 bases at J, with 9 bases in the middle. CDR3 bases read: TGTGCCAGCTCACCACAGACAGAGTACCAAGAGACC. This sequence encodes CASSPQTEYQET. The whole CDR3 is CASSPQTEYQETQYF.

As regards this clone: Read coverage stops 3 residues before the CDR3 terminus; the germline J gene supplies the remainder. The V and J genes are TRBV19 and TRBJ1-1, with a tentative D call TRBD1 (5 bases). The CDR3 runs 14 residues. Trimming took 1 base from V and 1 from J, leaving 7 bases between them. Germline V CDR1 and CDR2: LNHDA, SQIVND (reference sequence). The DNA read from the CDR3 is TGTGCCAGTAGTATAGGACAGTGGAACACTGAA. It encodes CASSIGQWNTE. The whole CDR3 sequence is CASSIGQWNTEAFF.

This clone occurred many times. From the germline J gene comes the end of the CDR3, since the read stops 3 residues before it. This chain uses TRBV30 with TRBJ1-1; 7 nucleotides agree with TRBD1. There are 13 residues in the CDR3. The V gene's germline CDR1 is GTSNPN and CDR2 SVGIG (reference sequence). Trimming removed 2 bases from V and 1 base from J; junction bases left unmatched: 1. CDR3: CAWSRQGNTEAFF. The CDR3 bases that were read are TGTGCCTGGAGTAGACAGGGGAACACTGAA.

This clone was detected a few times. The CDR3 end lies 3 residues beyond the end of the read and is filled in from the germline J gene. The chain has TRBV7-2 and TRBJ2-7; possibly TRBD2 for D (7 bases). This CDR3 region has 14 residues. Looked up from germline, CDR1 is SGHTA and CDR2 is FQGNSA. Trimming removed 4 bases from V and 3 bases from J, with 13 bases in between. The sequenced CDR3 bases are TGTGCCAGCAGCTGGGGGGGGGCCTACTACGAG. Its protein product is CASSWGGAYYE. The entire CDR3 reads CASSWGGAYYEQYF.

This clone appeared a few times. The CDR3 end falls 3 residues outside the read, so it is completed with the germline J gene. The chain is built from TRBV30 and TRBJ2-6; D perhaps matches TRBD2 (7 bases). Per the germline V gene, CDR1 is GTSNPN and CDR2 is SVGIG (reference sequence). The ends were cut back, 0 bases at V and 12 bases at J, with 15 bases in the middle. This CDR3 has 14 amino acids. CDR3 protein: CAWSVVGGPIVLTF. CDR3 DNA, as far as it was read: TGTGCCTGGAGTGTCGTGGGGGGGCCGATCGTC.

This clone was counted ten times or more. The CDR3 end falls 3 residues outside the read, so it is completed with the germline J gene. This sequence joins TRBV19 and TRBJ2-4, with D possibly TRBD2 on 7 matching bases. Germline assignment: CDR1 LNHDA and CDR2 SQIVND (reference sequence). Trimming took off 3 bases at V and 6 bases at J, with 15 bases between the two ends. This CDR3 spans 15 amino acids. The DNA read from the CDR3 is TGTGCCAGTAGTATTACGTGGGGGGGCACAAACATT. Residues: CASSITWGGTNI. The full CDR3 sequence reads CASSITWGGTNIQYF.

This clone has more than one count but fewer than ten. Coverage ceases 3 residues before the CDR3 finishes, and the germline J gene fills in the end. This chain connects TRBV11-2 to TRBJ2-3, with 8 bases aligning to TRBD1. The CDR3 runs to 15 residues. The V segment lost 6 bases and the J segment 6 bases; nucleotides outside the gene matches: 11. Per the germline V gene, CDR1 is SGHAT and CDR2 is FQNNGV. CDR3 protein: CASSYQPGQEDTQYF. Partial CDR3 DNA: TGTGCCAGCAGTTACCAACCGGGACAGGAGGATACG.

On this clone itself: The read terminates 3 residues ahead of where the CDR3 ends, so the germline J gene completes it. This sequence joins TRBV20-1 and TRBJ2-5, with 9 bases that match TRBD2. The CDR3 spans 15 residues. J lost 5 bases, V lost 5 bases, and 12 bases had no gene match. Germline V lookup: CDR1 DFQATT, CDR2 SNEGSKA (reference sequence). The sequenced part of the CDR3 DNA is TGCAGTGCTCCCCCGGTCGCGGGGGGGCGTGAGACC. Translation: CSAPPVAGGRET. The full CDR3 reads CSAPPVAGGRETQYF.

Regarding this clone: The CDR3 end is not reached by the read, which stops 3 residues before it; the germline J gene fills it in. The rearrangement links TRBV7-9 to TRBJ2-5; TRBD1 matches 7 bases. This CDR3 has 13 amino acids. CDR1 SEHNR and CDR2 FQNEAQ come from the germline V gene (reference sequence). V was pared by 5 bases and J by 6 bases, with 6 bases of the junction left unmatched. The part of the CDR3 DNA that was read is TGTGCCAGCAGCCGGGACAGTGGACAGACC. As protein: CASSRDSGQT. The entire CDR3 is CASSRDSGQTQYF.

Only a few counts were recorded for this clone. The sequence runs out 3 residues before the end of the CDR3; the remainder is reconstructed from the germline J gene. This chain joins TRBV7-9 and TRBJ1-1, with D possibly matching TRBD1 (6 bases). Germline loops: CDR1 SEHNR, CDR2 FQNEAQ (reference sequence). The CDR3 is 15 amino acids. Trimming shortened V by 1 base and J by 4 bases, and 13 bases separated the two germline ends. The CDR3 bases that were read are TGTGCCAGCAGCTTAGTACAGGGAGAGAGCACTGAA. It yields the protein CASSLVQGESTE. The entire CDR3 protein is CASSLVQGESTEAFF.

This clone was detected ten times or more. Coverage ceases 3 residues before the CDR3 finishes, and the germline J gene fills in the end. The V gene is TRBV20-1, the J gene TRBJ2-6; no firm D call. The CDR3 runs to 14 residues. V gave up 1 base and J gave up 2 bases, with 6 bases separating them. Per the germline V gene, CDR1 is DFQATT and CDR2 is SNEGSKA (reference sequence). CDR3 DNA (partial): TGCAGTGCTAGAGCCCAGACTGGGGCCAACGTC. It encodes CSARAQTGANV. Given in full, the CDR3 is CSARAQTGANVLTF.